Many counts were recorded for the clone carrying this T cell receptor (beta chain). Its cognate antigen is unknown. Time point: newly diagnosed GD, antithyroid drugs for less than 3 months. Making the TCR library involved RNA that had been extracted from PBMCs. The germline V gene encodes CDR1 SGHAT and CDR2 FQNNGV. This CDR3 comprises 17 residues. V was shortened by 2 bases and J by 3 bases, with 17 bases between the two germline ends. This entry is derived from a study of regulatory T cells in long-lasting Graves disease. TCR beta libraries were built with iRepertoire HTBI primers and Arm-PCR of CDR3 regions. From the multiplex PCR reads, TCRdb called clonotypes with MiXCR, one entry per CDR3 protein. The sample shows over 450,000 distinct CDR3 sequences, about 12% of them seen only once. Study conclusions and caveats: Investigators studied peripheral blood only, not thyroid tissue. Persistent Graves' patients showed less TCR diversity than newly diagnosed patients showed.

The sample also formed part of further work on T cells in Graves' hyperthyroidism and ophthalmopathy. That work states: HTBI primers drove first-round RT-PCR of the TCR CDR3.

This specimen consisted of peripheral blood mononuclear cells (PBMCs), obtained at new diagnosis, from a patient treated with antithyroid drugs. The genes are TRBV11-2 and TRBJ2-4; D uncertain. This receptor was identified in a woman in her 30s with Graves disease. The CDR3 sequence: CASSLTPSRPGKNIQYF. DNA for the CDR3: TGTGCCAGCAGCTTAACCCCTTCCCGCCCGGGCAAAAACATTCAGTACTTC. Together with reference TRBV11-2 and TRBJ2-4, the CDR3 gives the full variable domain: EAGVAQSPRYKIIEKRQSVAFWCNPISGHATLYWYQQILGQGPKLLIQFQNNGVVDDSQLPKDRFSAERLKGVDSTLKIQPAKLEDSAVYLCASSLTPSRPGKNIQYFGAGTRLSVL.